This T cell receptor (beta chain) was sequenced for a study of OX40 agonist ivuxolimab in advanced cancers. Autoimmune disease history or systemic immunosuppression was exclusionary. Points on this clone: The antigen remains unidentified.

Whole-study findings and limits: At 0.1 to 3.0 mg/kg and by week 6, clonal expansion occurred in CD4+ and CD8+ blood T cells.

Method: immunoSEQ multiplex PCR; TCRdb's copy keeps in-frame clones and lacks some. The profile shows about 79,000 clones, 94% of them singletons. Trimming pared 5 bases from V and 3 bases from J, leaving 14 bases between. The CDR3 covers 16 residues. Germline CDR1 is MNHEY and CDR2 is SMNVEV (reference sequence). The receptor was derived from an adult with an advanced solid tumor such as melanoma, head and neck, liver or kidney cancer. The source material was CD4+ or CD8+ T cells sorted from blood, sampled in a trial of the OX40 agonist ivuxolimab. The rearrangement uses TRBV27 and TRBJ1-6; possibly TRBD1 for D (6 bases). CDR3 residues: CASSPWTESYNSPLHF. For the CDR3, the DNA is TGTGCCAGCAGTCCTTGGACAGAAAGCTATAATTCACCCCTCCACTTT.